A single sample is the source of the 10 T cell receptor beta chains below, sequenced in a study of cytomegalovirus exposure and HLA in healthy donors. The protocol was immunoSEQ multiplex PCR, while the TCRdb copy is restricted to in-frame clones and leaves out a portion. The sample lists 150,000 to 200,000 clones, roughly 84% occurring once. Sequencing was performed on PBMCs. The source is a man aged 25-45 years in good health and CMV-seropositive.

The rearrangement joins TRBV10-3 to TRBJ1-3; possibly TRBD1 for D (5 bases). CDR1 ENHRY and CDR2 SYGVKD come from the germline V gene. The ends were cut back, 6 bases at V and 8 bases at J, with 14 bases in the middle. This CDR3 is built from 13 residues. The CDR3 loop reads CAIRQEPTDTIYF. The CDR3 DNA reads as TGTGCCATCAGACAGGAGCCCACGGACACCATATATTTT.

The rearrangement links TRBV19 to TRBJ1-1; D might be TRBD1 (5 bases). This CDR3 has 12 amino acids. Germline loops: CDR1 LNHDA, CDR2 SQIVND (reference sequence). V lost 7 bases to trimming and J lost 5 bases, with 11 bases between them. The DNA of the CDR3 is TGTGCCAGTACCCTGGGGGGGACTGAAGCTTTCTTT. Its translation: CASTLGGTEAFF. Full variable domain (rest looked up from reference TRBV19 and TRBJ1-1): DGGITQSPKYLFRKEGQNVTLSCEQNLNHDAMYWYRQDPGQGLRLIYYSQIVNDFQKGDIAEGYSVSREKKESFPLTVTSAQKNPTAFYLCASTLGGTEAFFGQGTRLTVV.

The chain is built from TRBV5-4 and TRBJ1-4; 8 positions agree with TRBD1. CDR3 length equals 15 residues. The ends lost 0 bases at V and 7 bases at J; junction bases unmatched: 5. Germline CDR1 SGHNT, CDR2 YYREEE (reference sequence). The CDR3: CASSLAGGSGEKLFF. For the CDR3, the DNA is TGTGCCAGCAGCTTGGCAGGGGGCAGTGGTGAAAAACTGTTTTTT. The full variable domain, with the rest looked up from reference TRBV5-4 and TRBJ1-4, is ETGVTQSPTHLIKTRGQQVTLRCSSQSGHNTVSWYQQALGQGPQFIFQYYREEENGRGNFPPRFSGLQFPNYSSELNVNALELDDSALYLCASSLAGGSGEKLFFGSGTQLSVL.

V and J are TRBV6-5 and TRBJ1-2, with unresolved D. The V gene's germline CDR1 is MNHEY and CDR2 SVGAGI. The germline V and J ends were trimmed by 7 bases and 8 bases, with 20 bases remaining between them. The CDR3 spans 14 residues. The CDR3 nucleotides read TGTGCCAGCACCGCGGACCTAACCCCGGGAGGCTACACCTTC. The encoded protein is CASTADLTPGGYTF.

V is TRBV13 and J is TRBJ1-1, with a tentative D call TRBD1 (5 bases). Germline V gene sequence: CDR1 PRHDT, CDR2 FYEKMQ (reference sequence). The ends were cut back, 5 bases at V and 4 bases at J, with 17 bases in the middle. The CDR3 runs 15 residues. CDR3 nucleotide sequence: TGTGCCAGCAGCCCCGGGGGGTCTGGGGTCACTGAAGCTTTCTTT. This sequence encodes CASSPGGSGVTEAFF.

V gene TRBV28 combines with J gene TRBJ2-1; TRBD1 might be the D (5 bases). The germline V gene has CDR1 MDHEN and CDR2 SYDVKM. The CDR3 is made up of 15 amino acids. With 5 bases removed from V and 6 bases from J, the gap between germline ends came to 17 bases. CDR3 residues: CASSHPRVQGNEQFF. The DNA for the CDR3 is TGTGCCAGCAGTCACCCCAGGGTTCAGGGCAATGAGCAGTTCTTC.

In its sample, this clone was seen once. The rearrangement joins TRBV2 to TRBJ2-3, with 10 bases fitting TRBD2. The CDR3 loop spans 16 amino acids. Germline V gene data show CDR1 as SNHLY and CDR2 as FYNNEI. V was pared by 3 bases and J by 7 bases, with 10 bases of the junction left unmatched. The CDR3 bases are TGTGCCAGCAGTGACTGGGCGGCTAGCGGGAGTTATACGCAGTATTTT. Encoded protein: CASSDWAASGSYTQYF.

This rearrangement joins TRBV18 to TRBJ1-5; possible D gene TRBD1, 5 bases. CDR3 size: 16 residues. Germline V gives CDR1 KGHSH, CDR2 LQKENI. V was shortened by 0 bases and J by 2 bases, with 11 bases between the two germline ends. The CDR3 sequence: CASSPPGLEGNQPQHF. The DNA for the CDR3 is TGTGCCAGCTCACCACCGGGGCTTGAAGGCAATCAGCCCCAGCATTTT.

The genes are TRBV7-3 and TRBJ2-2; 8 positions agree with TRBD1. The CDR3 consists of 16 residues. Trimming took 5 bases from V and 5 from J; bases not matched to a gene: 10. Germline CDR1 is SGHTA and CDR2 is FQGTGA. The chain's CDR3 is CASSLDRTGGTGELFF. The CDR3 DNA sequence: TGTGCCAGCAGCCTAGATCGAACAGGGGGTACCGGGGAGCTGTTTTTT. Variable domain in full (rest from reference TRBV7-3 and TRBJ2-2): GAGVSQTPSNKVTEKGKYVELRCDPISGHTALYWYRQSLGQGPEFLIYFQGTGAADDSGLPNDRFFAVRPEGSVSTLKIQRTERGDSAVYLCASSLDRTGGTGELFFGEGSRLTVL.

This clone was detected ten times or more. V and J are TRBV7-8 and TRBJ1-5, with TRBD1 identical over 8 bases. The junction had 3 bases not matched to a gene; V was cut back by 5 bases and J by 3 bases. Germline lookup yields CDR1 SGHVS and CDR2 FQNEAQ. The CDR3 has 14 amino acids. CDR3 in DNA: TGTGCCAGCAGCCACAGGGGGGTCAATCAGCCCCAGCATTTT. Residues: CASSHRGVNQPQHF.